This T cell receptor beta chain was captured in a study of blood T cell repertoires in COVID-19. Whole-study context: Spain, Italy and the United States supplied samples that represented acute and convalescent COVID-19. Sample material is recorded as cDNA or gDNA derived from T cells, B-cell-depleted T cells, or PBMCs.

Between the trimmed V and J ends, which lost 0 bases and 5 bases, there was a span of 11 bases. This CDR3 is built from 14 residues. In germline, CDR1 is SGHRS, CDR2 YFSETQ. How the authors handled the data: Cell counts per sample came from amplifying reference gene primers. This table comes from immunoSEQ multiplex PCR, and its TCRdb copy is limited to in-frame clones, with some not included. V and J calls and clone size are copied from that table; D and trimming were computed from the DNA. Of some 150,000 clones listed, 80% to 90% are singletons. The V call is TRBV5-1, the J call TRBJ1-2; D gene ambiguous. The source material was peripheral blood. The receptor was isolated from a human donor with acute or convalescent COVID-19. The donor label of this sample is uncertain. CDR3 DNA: TGCGCCAGCAGCTTGGGGACGGGAAATTATGGCTACACCTTC. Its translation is CASSLGTGNYGYTF. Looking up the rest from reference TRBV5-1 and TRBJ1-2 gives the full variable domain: KAGVTQTPRYLIKTRGQQVTLSCSPISGHRSVSWYQQTPGQGLQFLFEYFSETQRNKGNFPGRFSGRQFSNSRSEMNVSTLELGDSALYLCASSLGTGNYGYTFGSGTRLTVV.